Below, one TCR beta chain is given with its context. Its antigen is unknown. The data are from a study of T cells in pancreatic ductal adenocarcinoma. Points from the study as a whole: This surgical cohort overrepresents the minority presenting with early-stage disease. Compared with tumor, blood showed more total productive templates and 7 to 9.5-fold more clonotypes. Mean clonality was roughly 0.1 in tumors and roughly 0.07 in blood, not significantly different. Tumor-versus-blood clonality comparisons may be biased toward lower tumor diversity.

Surgery without prior neoadjuvant therapy was the treatment of the selected pancreatic ductal adenocarcinoma patients. Some clones are missing from TCRdb's copy, which holds only in-frame ones; the method was immunoSEQ multiplex PCR. The sample lists about 98,000 clones, 90% to 95% occurring once. This sequence was found in a human donor with pancreatic ductal adenocarcinoma. The sample was PBMCs.

The CDR3 protein is CASSALAGGPGELFF. The CDR3 bases are TGTGCCAGCAGTGCCCTAGCGGGAGGGCCCGGGGAGCTGTTTTTT. The rearrangement joins TRBV2 to TRBJ2-2; 12 nucleotides align to TRBD2. Germline CDR1 and CDR2: SNHLY and FYNNEI. This CDR3 has 15 residues. With V trimmed by 4 bases and J by 6 bases, 3 bases remained unmatched.